This is a list of T cell receptor beta chains from one sample in a study of shared T cell receptors in the human thymus. Sequenced by immunoSEQ multiplex PCR; TCRdb stores in-frame clones only, minus some. The sample contains approximately 730,000 clones, 80% to 90% of which appear only once. This same sample was also taken into another study, of human thymus T cells.

Sequencing input: thymocytes. These receptors came from a girl under three years old with a congenital heart defect. CDR3s include the opening cysteine and the closing phenylalanine or tryptophan. D genes are given only for firm matches. Size is omitted from some rows. Given values are once, few, many or a class for expanded clones.

clone size: once
V gene: TRBV5-6
D gene: TRBD1
J gene: TRBJ2-7
CDR3 protein: CASSSRDREGTYEQYF
CDR3 DNA: TGTGCCAGCAGCTCGCGGGACAGGGAGGGTACCTACGAGCAGTACTTC

clone size: -
V gene: TRBV6-1
D gene: -
J gene: TRBJ2-3
CDR3 protein: CASSEADIRTDTQYF
CDR3 DNA: TGTGCCAGCAGTGAAGCGGACATACGCACAGATACGCAGTATTTT

clone size: -
V gene: TRBV6-1
D gene: -
J gene: TRBJ2-3
CDR3 protein: CASSEQWARWGTDTQYF
CDR3 DNA: TGTGCCAGCAGTGAACAATGGGCTCGATGGGGCACAGATACGCAGTATTTT

clone size: few
V gene: TRBV7-2
D gene: -
J gene: TRBJ1-3
CDR3 protein: CASSLELAGLRGNTIYF
CDR3 DNA: TGTGCCAGCAGCTTAGAGTTGGCAGGGCTACGTGGAAACACCATATATTTT

clone size: once
V gene: TRBV29-1
D gene: -
J gene: TRBJ2-2
CDR3 protein: CSVGPASRGGELFF
CDR3 DNA: TGCAGCGTTGGGCCAGCTAGCAGAGGCGGGGAGCTGTTTTTT

clone size: few
V gene: TRBV19
D gene: TRBD1
J gene: TRBJ2-2
CDR3 protein: CASSFRDRGQSESTGELFF
CDR3 DNA: TGTGCCAGTAGTTTCCGGGACAGGGGGCAATCAGAGAGTACCGGGGAGCTGTTTTTT

clone size: few
V gene: TRBV27
D gene: -
J gene: TRBJ2-3
CDR3 protein: CASSLGQGIGTDTQYF
CDR3 DNA: TGTGCCAGCAGTTTAGGACAAGGGATAGGCACAGATACGCAGTATTTT

clone size: -
V gene: TRBV15
D gene: -
J gene: TRBJ1-5
CDR3 protein: CATSRARGQPQHF
CDR3 DNA: TGTGCCACCAGCAGAGCTAGGGGTCAGCCCCAGCATTTT

clone size: -
V gene: TRBV25-1
D gene: -
J gene: TRBJ2-1
CDR3 protein: CASSPNGTPHSEQFF
CDR3 DNA: TGTGCCAGCAGTCCTAACGGGACTCCTCATAGTGAGCAGTTCTTC

clone size: few
V gene: TRBV5-1
D gene: -
J gene: TRBJ2-3
CDR3 protein: CASSSGNSRDTDSTDTQYF
CDR3 DNA: TGCGCCAGCAGCTCCGGAAATTCCCGGGACACAGATAGCACAGATACGCAGTATTTT

clone size: -
V gene: TRBV29-1
D gene: TRBD1
J gene: TRBJ1-1
CDR3 protein: CSVEDFGRTGGSEAFF
CDR3 DNA: TGCAGCGTTGAAGATTTTGGTAGGACAGGGGGCTCTGAAGCTTTCTTT

clone size: few
V gene: TRBV15
D gene: -
J gene: TRBJ1-1
CDR3 protein: CATSRDWGDTEAFF
CDR3 DNA: TGTGCCACCAGCAGAGATTGGGGGGACACTGAAGCTTTCTTT

clone size: once
V gene: TRBV27
D gene: TRBD1
J gene: TRBJ1-5
CDR3 protein: CASSYRGGQPQHF
CDR3 DNA: TGTGCCAGCAGTTACAGGGGGGGACAGCCCCAGCATTTT

clone size: -
V gene: TRBV23-1
D gene: -
J gene: TRBJ1-5
CDR3 protein: CASSPARQTYSNQPQHF
CDR3 DNA: TGCGCCAGCAGTCCCGCGAGACAGACCTATAGCAATCAGCCCCAGCATTTT

clone size: few
V gene: TRBV5-1
D gene: -
J gene: TRBJ2-1
CDR3 protein: CASSEWGGLIRHNEQFF
CDR3 DNA: TGCGCCAGCAGCGAGTGGGGGGGGCTGATTAGGCACAATGAGCAGTTCTTC

clone size: -
V gene: TRBV27
D gene: TRBD2
J gene: TRBJ2-3
CDR3 protein: CASVSRQREGGFTDTQYF
CDR3 DNA: TGTGCCAGCGTATCCCGCCAAAGGGAGGGAGGTTTCACAGATACGCAGTATTTT

clone size: -
V gene: TRBV6-1
D gene: TRBD1
J gene: TRBJ1-5
CDR3 protein: CASSEAAGGSRNQPQHF
CDR3 DNA: TGTGCCAGCAGTGAAGCGGCAGGGGGATCCCGCAATCAGCCCCAGCATTTT

clone size: -
V gene: TRBV28
D gene: -
J gene: TRBJ2-7
CDR3 protein: CASSLSTLGIRDISYEQYF
CDR3 DNA: TGTGCCAGCAGTTTAAGCACCTTGGGGATACGGGACATTTCCTACGAGCAGTACTTC

clone size: few
V gene: TRBV27
D gene: TRBD1
J gene: TRBJ2-7
CDR3 protein: CASSPKTGTAPYEQYF
CDR3 DNA: TGTGCCAGCAGTCCAAAAACCGGGACAGCCCCCTACGAGCAGTACTTC

clone size: -
V gene: TRBV5-1
D gene: TRBD1
J gene: TRBJ1-2
CDR3 protein: CASSLKDRGPTSYGYTF
CDR3 DNA: TGCGCCAGCAGCTTGAAAGACAGGGGGCCCACTAGCTATGGCTACACCTTC

clone size: -
V gene: TRBV25-1
D gene: TRBD1
J gene: TRBJ1-6
CDR3 protein: CASTDRVVSSPLHF
CDR3 DNA: TGTGCCAGCACGGACAGGGTAGTAAGTTCACCCCTCCACTTT

clone size: -
V gene: TRBV28
D gene: -
J gene: TRBJ2-7
CDR3 protein: CASSLGRLDWGQVSSYEQYF
CDR3 DNA: TGTGCCAGCAGTTTAGGTCGTTTGGACTGGGGGCAGGTAAGCTCCTACGAGCAGTACTTC

clone size: -
V gene: TRBV7-9
D gene: -
J gene: TRBJ1-1
CDR3 protein: CASSQGGVRIAFF
CDR3 DNA: TGTGCCAGCAGCCAAGGGGGGGTAAGGATAGCTTTCTTT

clone size: -
V gene: TRBV11-2
D gene: -
J gene: TRBJ1-6
CDR3 protein: CASSLDTVAGGNNSPLHF
CDR3 DNA: TGTGCCAGCAGCTTAGATACGGTTGCGGGCGGAAATAATTCACCCCTCCACTTT

clone size: -
V gene: TRBV18
D gene: TRBD1
J gene: TRBJ1-2
CDR3 protein: CASSPPGTERCYTF
CDR3 DNA: TGTGCCAGCTCACCACCCGGGACAGAGCGATGCTACACCTTC

clone size: -
V gene: TRBV5-4
D gene: -
J gene: TRBJ1-2
CDR3 protein: CASRSYEGASGDGYTF
CDR3 DNA: TGTGCCAGCAGATCGTATGAAGGGGCGTCTGGCGATGGCTACACCTTC

clone size: -
V gene: TRBV5-1
D gene: TRBD2
J gene: TRBJ2-1
CDR3 protein: CASSSGLAWDEQFF
CDR3 DNA: TGCGCCAGCAGCTCGGGACTAGCGTGGGATGAGCAGTTCTTC

clone size: once
V gene: TRBV10-1
D gene: -
J gene: TRBJ2-2
CDR3 protein: CASSETGANTGELFF
CDR3 DNA: TGCGCCAGCAGTGAGACAGGAGCGAACACCGGGGAGCTGTTTTTT